Shown below are 10 T cell receptor beta chains from a single sample sequenced in a study of cytomegalovirus exposure and HLA in healthy donors. The PCR had 60 Vbeta and 13 Jbeta primers. This table comes from immunoSEQ multiplex PCR, and its TCRdb copy is limited to in-frame clones, with some not included. The data show 150,000 or so clones, 73% seen once. What was sequenced was PBMCs. The origin of the receptors is a woman aged 18-29 years in good health and CMV-seronegative.

This chain connects TRBV5-5 to TRBJ2-2; D is unresolved. This CDR3 comprises 16 residues. V gave up 1 base and J gave up 2 bases, with 12 bases separating them. Germline lookup yields CDR1 SGHKS and CDR2 YYEKEE (reference sequence). The CDR3 reads CASSLFSQTNTGELFF. CDR3 nucleotides: TGTGCCAGCAGCTTGTTCTCCCAGACTAACACCGGGGAGCTGTTTTTT.

The rearrangement uses TRBV6-5 and TRBJ2-5; 7 positions match TRBD2. The ends lost 8 bases at V and 5 bases at J; junction bases unmatched: 11. The CDR3 has 14 amino acids. Germline V lookup: CDR1 MNHEY, CDR2 SVGAGI. The CDR3 sequence is CASGEKRDLETQYF. The CDR3 DNA reads TGTGCCAGCGGGGAAAAGCGGGACCTCGAGACCCAGTACTTC.

The chain has TRBV5-1 and TRBJ2-1; 11 bases match TRBD2. Germline CDR1 reads SGHRS; CDR2 reads YFSETQ. V was pared by 1 base and J by 5 bases, with 5 bases of the junction left unmatched. The CDR3 spans 16 residues. CDR3 sequence reads: CASSLIAGGPNNEQFF. As DNA, the CDR3 is TGCGCCAGCAGCTTGATAGCGGGAGGGCCGAACAATGAGCAGTTCTTC. Using reference TRBV5-1 and TRBJ2-1 for the parts outside the CDR3, the full variable domain is KAGVTQTPRYLIKTRGQQVTLSCSPISGHRSVSWYQQTPGQGLQFLFEYFSETQRNKGNFPGRFSGRQFSNSRSEMNVSTLELGDSALYLCASSLIAGGPNNEQFFGPGTRLTVL.

V gene TRBV7-9 combines with J gene TRBJ1-1; D remains unclear. V was trimmed by 5 bases and J by 3 bases, leaving 7 bases between them. Germline CDR1 SEHNR, CDR2 FQNEAQ (reference sequence). The CDR3 runs to 12 residues. In nucleotides, the CDR3 is TGTGCCAGCAGCGCCATAGACACTGAAGCTTTCTTT. Protein: CASSAIDTEAFF.

The V gene is TRBV5-4, the J gene TRBJ1-2; 7 bases agree with TRBD1. Trimming cost V 3 bases and J 0 bases; bases outside gene matches: 8. From germline, CDR1 is SGHNT and CDR2 YYREEE (reference sequence). CDR3 length: 16 residues. The CDR3 loop is CASSSFRDRPNYGYTF. The CDR3 DNA is TGTGCCAGCAGCTCGTTCCGGGACAGACCTAACTATGGCTACACCTTC.

Only one count was recorded for this clone. The chain uses TRBV5-1 and TRBJ1-2, with 7 bases identical to TRBD1. This CDR3 region has 14 residues. Germline assignment: CDR1 SGHRS and CDR2 YFSETQ. V shed 7 bases, J shed 0 bases, and the junction held 6 bases outside the gene matches. The DNA for the CDR3 is TGCGCCAGCCGGGACAGAGATACTAACTATGGCTACACCTTC. Its translation: CASRDRDTNYGYTF.

The chain links TRBV10-3 to TRBJ1-2; D may be TRBD1 (6 bases). Germline V gene data show CDR1 as ENHRY and CDR2 as SYGVKD. The ends were cut back, 3 bases at V and 1 base at J, with 15 bases in the middle. CDR3 length equals 16 residues. CDR3 region: CAISDLQTGLNYGYTF. The CDR3 region has the DNA TGTGCCATCAGTGATCTCCAGACAGGACTTAACTATGGCTACACCTTC.

The chain combines TRBV5-5 with TRBJ2-3, with a tentative D call TRBD2 (6 bases). The CDR3 is made up of 14 amino acids. Germline-derived CDR1 and CDR2 are SGHKS and YYEKEE (reference sequence). V lost 0 bases, J lost 9 bases, and 14 bases lay in between. The DNA for the CDR3 is TGTGCCAGCAGCTTGGAAGAGGCCAGCGGGACGCAGTATTTT. Encoded protein: CASSLEEASGTQYF.

V usage is TRBV11-3 and J usage is TRBJ1-3; D not certain. The V gene's germline CDR1 is SGHNT and CDR2 YENEEA. The CDR3 totals 16 residues. V dropped 5 bases and J dropped 0 bases, with 14 bases sitting between them. The CDR3, as DNA: TGTGCCAGCAGCCACGCCGGAGAAAGCTCTGGAAACACCATATATTTT. Translated, it gives CASSHAGESSGNTIYF.

V is TRBV9 and J is TRBJ2-7; TRBD2 might be the D (5 bases). V was trimmed by 1 base and J by 2 bases, leaving 13 bases between them. CDR1 SGDLS and CDR2 YYNGEE come from the germline V gene. CDR3 length: 15 amino acids. CDR3 bases: TGTGCCAGCAGCGTAAGGCCGGGGAGCACCTACGAGCAGTACTTC. It is translated as CASSVRPGSTYEQYF.